The 30 T cell receptor beta chains given below trace back to one sample, sequenced in a study of blood T cell repertoires in COVID-19. The method was immunoSEQ multiplex PCR; TCRdb's version includes in-frame clones alone and lacks a portion of them. The sample shows around 200,000 clones, roughly 84% of them seen only once. The sample taken for sequencing was peripheral blood. Receptors originate from a man aged 45-65 years with active or convalescent COVID-19.

This chain joins TRBV2 and TRBJ1-6; the D gene is possibly TRBD1 (5 bases). The CDR3 has 17 residues. Trimming left V 0 bases short and J 0 bases short, with 9 bases between. Germline CDR1 reads SNHLY; CDR2 reads FYNNEI. CDR3 bases: TGTGCCAGCAGTGAAGCCGGACATAGCTCCTATAATTCACCCCTCCACTTT. Its protein is CASSEAGHSSYNSPLHF.

This chain joins TRBV6-1 and TRBJ2-7; D might be TRBD1 (5 bases). CDR1 and CDR2 from the germline V gene are MNHNS and SASEGT. CDR3 size: 14 residues. The V end lost 1 base, the J end lost 3 bases, and 10 bases lay between the germline ends. The CDR3 bases are TGTGCCAGCAGTGAAGGTGGCAGGGACTACGAGCAGTACTTC. It specifies CASSEGGRDYEQYF.

V and J are TRBV27 and TRBJ2-7, with D perhaps matching TRBD2 (5 bases). Germline lookup yields CDR1 MNHEY and CDR2 SMNVEV (reference sequence). V lost 3 bases to trimming and J lost 0 bases, with 12 bases between them. CDR3 length equals 15 residues. CDR3 loop: CASSFGLGSSYEQYF. The CDR3 DNA reads as TGTGCCAGCAGTTTCGGGCTAGGGAGCTCCTACGAGCAGTACTTC.

The gene calls are TRBV6-1 and TRBJ1-4; 8 bases match TRBD1. V was pared by 3 bases and J by 8 bases, with 11 bases of the junction left unmatched. The CDR3 covers 16 residues. Germline values: CDR1 MNHNS, CDR2 SASEGT. The CDR3 DNA reads TGTGCCAGCAGTGATAGAGGGCGGACAGGGCACGAAAAACTGTTTTTT. Protein product: CASSDRGRTGHEKLFF.

This chain links TRBV7-2 with TRBJ2-3, with 8 bases fitting TRBD1. The CDR3 contains 18 residues. Germline V gene data show CDR1 as SGHTA and CDR2 as FQGNSA. V lost 3 bases, J lost 2 bases, and 13 bases stayed unmatched. DNA for the CDR3: TGTGCCAGCAGCTTCCGTCAGGGGGCCGTTTCACCCACAGATACGCAGTATTTT. This gives the protein CASSFRQGAVSPTDTQYF.

The gene calls are TRBV10-3 and TRBJ2-3; 7 nucleotides match TRBD1. Germline loops: CDR1 ENHRY, CDR2 SYGVKD. The CDR3 loop spans 14 amino acids. The trim removed 2 bases at V and 6 bases at J, leaving 5 bases unmatched. The CDR3 region is CAISEATGLDTQYF. The CDR3 DNA reads as TGTGCCATCAGTGAGGCGACAGGGTTGGATACGCAGTATTTT.

This clone was recorded at least ten times. The chain couples TRBV15 to TRBJ2-1; TRBD1 might be the D (5 bases). V lost 9 bases and J lost 6, with 21 bases in between. This CDR3 is built from 15 residues. Germline V gene data show CDR1 as LNHNV and CDR2 as YYDKDF (reference sequence). The CDR3 sequence is CATTFGHGPSNEQFF. The CDR3 nucleotides read TGTGCCACAACATTCGGACACGGGCCCAGCAATGAGCAGTTCTTC.

This chain connects TRBV30 to TRBJ2-7; 10 bases map to TRBD1. The junction had 7 bases not matched to a gene; V was cut back by 3 bases and J by 5 bases. Per the germline V gene, CDR1 is GTSNPN and CDR2 is SVGIG (reference sequence). The CDR3 consists of 14 residues. CDR3 region: CAWSSGTGVNEQYF. CDR3 coding DNA: TGTGCCTGGAGCTCGGGGACAGGGGTCAACGAGCAGTACTTC.

This chain joins TRBV6-5 and TRBJ2-7; D is unclear. CDR1 and CDR2 (germline): MNHEY, SVGAGI. V shed 6 bases and J shed 3 bases, with 3 bases lying between them. The CDR3 extends over 10 amino acids. CDR3 amino acids: CASRLYEQYF. CDR3 nucleotide sequence: TGTGCCAGCAGACTCTACGAGCAGTACTTC.

DNA of the CDR3: TGTGCCAGCTCACCAGTAGACTTCTCTGGAAACACCATATATTTT. This translates into CASSPVDFSGNTIYF. This chain uses TRBV18 with TRBJ1-3; D uncertain. There are 15 residues in the CDR3. The V end lost 2 bases, the J end lost 0 bases, and 8 bases lay between the germline ends. CDR1 and CDR2 from the germline V gene are KGHSH and LQKENI.

The rearrangement joins TRBV7-2 to TRBJ2-7, with TRBD1 as a possible D gene (5 bases). The CDR3 runs to 18 residues. The V gene's germline CDR1 is SGHTA and CDR2 FQGNSA. Between the trimmed V and J ends, which lost 1 base and 3 bases, there was a span of 22 bases. The CDR3 nucleotides read TGTGCCAGCAGCTTAGACAGGCCAGGCCTGGTACAGCACTACGAGCAGTACTTC. Protein product: CASSLDRPGLVQHYEQYF.

This chain uses TRBV2 with TRBJ2-7, with TRBD2 matching over 9 bases. V lost 6 bases, J lost 3 bases, and 6 bases stayed unmatched. The germline gives CDR1 SNHLY, CDR2 FYNNEI. The CDR3 has 14 amino acids. CDR3 region: CASRGRRGGYEQYF. The CDR3 DNA sequence: TGTGCCAGCAGGGGTCGGCGGGGGGGCTACGAGCAGTACTTC.

The chain is built from TRBV7-2 and TRBJ2-3; D ambiguous. Trimming left V 2 bases short and J 1 base short, with 16 bases between. The germline gives CDR1 SGHTA, CDR2 FQGNSA. The CDR3 totals 17 residues. CDR3 nucleotides: TGTGCCAGCAGCTTAAGAACAGTAAGGTACGGCACAGATACGCAGTATTTT. Amino acids: CASSLRTVRYGTDTQYF.

This chain joins TRBV6-5 and TRBJ1-2; D gene unclear. CDR3 length equals 14 residues. The germline gives CDR1 MNHEY, CDR2 SVGAGI. V lost 0 bases and J lost 2, with 7 bases in between. DNA of the CDR3: TGTGCCAGCAGTTACTCGAGGGCCAACTATGGCTACACCTTC. Translating gives CASSYSRANYGYTF.

The rearrangement joins TRBV5-1 to TRBJ2-7, with D maybe TRBD1 (7 bases). CDR1 is SGHRS and CDR2 is YFSETQ in the germline V gene. The CDR3 spans 14 residues. V shed 5 bases and J shed 0 bases, with 12 bases lying between them. DNA of the CDR3: TGCGCCAGCAGAGAGGAGGGGGCCTCCTACGAGCAGTACTTC. This translates into CASREEGASYEQYF. The variable domain in full, with the rest retrieved from reference TRBV5-1 and TRBJ2-7, is KAGVTQTPRYLIKTRGQQVTLSCSPISGHRSVSWYQQTPGQGLQFLFEYFSETQRNKGNFPGRFSGRQFSNSRSEMNVSTLELGDSALYLCASREEGASYEQYFGPGTRLTVT.

The J gene is TRBJ1-1, the V gene TRBV5-1, with D maybe TRBD1 (5 bases). With 3 bases removed from V and 0 bases from J, the gap between germline ends came to 12 bases. CDR1 is SGHRS and CDR2 is YFSETQ in the germline V gene. The CDR3 runs 15 residues. CDR3: CASSSRGGVNTEAFF. DNA for the CDR3: TGCGCCAGCAGCTCCCGAGGAGGGGTGAACACTGAAGCTTTCTTT.

The chain is built from TRBV28 and TRBJ1-2; maybe TRBD1 (6 bases). Germline CDR1 MDHEN, CDR2 SYDVKM. The CDR3 runs to 11 residues. V lost 7 bases to trimming and J lost 7 bases, with 10 bases between them. CDR3 DNA: TGTGCCAGCAACAGGGTGGGTGGCTACACCTTC. This translates into CASNRVGGYTF.

V usage is TRBV7-2 and J usage is TRBJ2-2, with 9 nucleotides matching TRBD1. Unmatched junction bases numbered 13, after V lost 2 bases and J lost 3 bases. Germline V gene data show CDR1 as SGHTA and CDR2 as FQGNSA. This CDR3 is 19 amino acids long. The CDR3 spells CASSLRSLRGQGYTGELFF. The CDR3 coding sequence is TGTGCCAGCAGCTTAAGGAGTCTGCGCGGACAGGGGTACACCGGGGAGCTGTTTTTT.

The chain links TRBV20-1 to TRBJ1-1; 7 bases are a match to TRBD1. J lost 1 base, V lost 4 bases, and 15 bases had no gene match. Germline V lookup: CDR1 DFQATT, CDR2 SNEGSKA (reference sequence). The CDR3 is made up of 17 amino acids. The CDR3 loop is CSANEWGTGARNTEAFF. DNA for the CDR3: TGCAGTGCTAATGAGTGGGGAACAGGGGCCCGGAACACTGAAGCTTTCTTT.

The chain joins TRBV6-2 or TRBV6-3 to TRBJ2-4; tentative D call: TRBD2 (5 bases). The CDR3 is 15 residues long. Germline CDR1 reads MNHEY; CDR2 reads SVGEGT. V lost 6 bases to trimming and J lost 9 bases, with 21 bases between them. This CDR3 reads CASSTHRTPSGIQYF. DNA of the CDR3: TGTGCCAGCAGCACCCACCGGACTCCTTCGGGCATTCAGTACTTC.

This clone has just one count. This chain connects TRBV18 to TRBJ2-6, with D uncertain. V was cut by 3 bases and J by 0 bases, with 3 bases left in between. Per germline, CDR1 KGHSH and CDR2 LQKENI. The CDR3 spans 14 residues. CDR3 loop: CASSPLSGANVLTF. In nucleotides, the CDR3 is TGTGCCAGCTCACCTCTCTCTGGGGCCAACGTCCTGACTTTC.

V is TRBV7-2 and J is TRBJ1-1; D possibly corresponds to TRBD1 (6 bases). This CDR3 spans 14 amino acids. Trimming left V 1 base short and J 4 bases short, with 10 bases between. Germline CDR1 reads SGHTA; CDR2 reads FQGNSA. The CDR3 DNA follows: TGTGCCAGCAGCTTAGACAGGGATCTCACTGAAGCTTTCTTT. Translating it yields CASSLDRDLTEAFF. Full variable domain (rest looked up from reference TRBV7-2 and TRBJ1-1): GAGVSQSPSNKVTEKGKDVELRCDPISGHTALYWYRQSLGQGLEFLIYFQGNSAPDKSGLPSDRFSAERTGGSVSTLTIQRTQQEDSAVYLCASSLDRDLTEAFFGQGTRLTVV.

The genes are TRBV24-1 and TRBJ2-3; 9 nucleotides align to TRBD1. Trimming took 3 bases from V and 6 from J; bases not matched to a gene: 6. Per germline, CDR1 KGHDR and CDR2 SFDVKD. This CDR3 spans 15 amino acids. The DNA of the CDR3 is TGTGCCACCAGTGATCCTGACAGGGGGGGGGATACGCAGTATTTT. Its translation: CATSDPDRGGDTQYF.

CDR3: CASSFSGVSSYNEQFF. The CDR3 DNA reads as TGTGCCAGCAGTTTTAGCGGGGTCAGCTCCTACAATGAGCAGTTCTTC. The V call is TRBV7-6, the J call TRBJ2-1, with TRBD2 identical over 8 bases. The junction had 7 bases not matched to a gene; V was cut back by 6 bases and J by 0 bases. The germline V gene has CDR1 SGHVS and CDR2 FNYEAQ. CDR3 size: 16 residues. Full variable domain (outside the CDR3, taken from reference TRBV7-6 and TRBJ2-1): GAGVSQSPRYKVTKRGQDVALRCDPISGHVSLYWYRQALGQGPEFLTYFNYEAQQDKSGLPNDRFSAERPEGSISTLTIQRTEQRDSAMYRCASSFSGVSSYNEQFFGPGTRLTVL.

The chain links TRBV20-1 to TRBJ2-2; 8 bases align to TRBD2. Germline V gene data show CDR1 as DFQATT and CDR2 as SNEGSKA (reference sequence). This CDR3 is 16 amino acids long. V dropped 3 bases and J dropped 4; count of bases not matched to a gene: 10. This chain's CDR3 is CSASGAGTRVTGELFF. CDR3 nucleotides: TGCAGTGCTAGTGGTGCCGGGACTAGGGTCACCGGGGAGCTGTTTTTT.

This clone was observed a handful of times. The chain employs TRBV14 and TRBJ2-5; TRBD2 aligns across 7 bases. CDR3 length equals 15 residues. Germline CDR1 is SGHDN and CDR2 is FVKESK. V lost 3 bases and J lost 7; bases outside the gene matches: 11. The CDR3 sequence: CASSQMGTIAGTQYF. CDR3 DNA sequence: TGTGCCAGCAGCCAGATGGGGACTATTGCTGGGACCCAGTACTTC.

In its sample, this clone was seen once. The CDR3 DNA is TGCGCCAGCAGTCAATCGTGGCAGGGGGCGGGGTATGGCTACACCTTC. This codes for CASSQSWQGAGYGYTF. This sequence joins TRBV23-1 and TRBJ1-2, with 8 bases aligning to TRBD1. Being an ORF, TRBV23-1 has a function that is uncertain. The CDR3 is made up of 16 amino acids. After removal of 0 bases from V and 5 bases from J, the junction contained 8 bases not matched to a gene.

CDR3: CATATQNTEAFF. The CDR3 DNA reads TGTGCCACCGCAACACAGAACACTGAAGCTTTCTTT. This chain links TRBV10-3 with TRBJ1-1; D uncertain. Germline values: CDR1 ENHRY, CDR2 SYGVKD. The CDR3 is 12 amino acids. V was pared by 10 bases and J by 1 base, with 10 bases between.

The V call is TRBV28, the J call TRBJ1-2; possible D gene TRBD1, 5 bases. This CDR3 spans 15 amino acids. CDR1 and CDR2 (germline): MDHEN, SYDVKM. Trimming shortened V by 2 bases and J by 6 bases, and 16 bases separated the two germline ends. CDR3 in DNA: TGTGCCAGCAGTTTAGGGGCGGTCCCTGGACATGGCTACACCTTC. This gives the protein CASSLGAVPGHGYTF.

This clone was seen a handful of times. The J gene is TRBJ1-2, the V gene TRBV19, with TRBD1 matching over 10 bases. The J segment lost 3 bases and the V segment lost 5 bases, leaving 6 bases of the junction unmatched. Germline CDR1 LNHDA, CDR2 SQIVND (reference sequence). CDR3 size: 15 residues. This CDR3 reads CASSVQTGGDYGYTF. The CDR3 DNA sequence: TGTGCCAGTAGTGTCCAGACAGGGGGCGACTATGGCTACACCTTC.